Each of the 30 T cell receptor beta chains below was sequenced from the same sample in a study of liver allograft versus peripheral blood T cells. Study context: Repertoires from peripheral blood of liver transplant recipients were compared with those inside their transplanted livers.

Each CDR3 protein gets one entry after TCRdb re-called the reads with MiXCR. The sample carries under 5,000 distinct CDR3 sequences, around 14% recorded once. These receptors all come from a human patient who had a liver transplant. Certain T cells may be donor cells from the graft.

In this sample, this clonotype is medium-sized. The genes are TRBV16 and TRBJ1-1; D is uncertain. CDR3 length: 12 residues. V was trimmed by 7 bases and J by 5 bases, leaving 11 bases between them. CDR1 is KGHSY, CDR2 FQNENV, per germline. Here the CDR3 DNA reads TGTGCCAGCATCCCCTCTGGGACTGAAGCTTTCTTT. Translating it yields CASIPSGTEAFF. Together with reference TRBV16 and TRBJ1-1, the CDR3 gives the full variable domain: GEEVAQTPKHLVRGEGQKAKLYCAPIKGHSYVFWYQQVLKNEFKFLISFQNENVFDETGMPKERFSAKCLPNSPCSLEIQATKLEDSAVYFCASIPSGTEAFFGQGTRLTVV.

This clonotype is labeled as medium-sized (0.01 to 0.1%). V and J are TRBV20-1 and TRBJ2-7; D may be TRBD1 (6 bases). This CDR3 is built from 15 residues. Germline CDR1 DFQATT, CDR2 SNEGSKA (reference sequence). The germline V and J ends were trimmed by 5 bases and 9 bases, with 26 bases remaining between them. The CDR3 nucleotides read TGCAGTGCTGACTCTGAGTTTGTACAGGGCCAAGGGCAGTACTTC. It yields the protein CSADSEFVQGQGQYF.

Many counts were recorded for this clonotype. The chain couples TRBV28 to TRBJ1-1, with D perhaps TRBD1 (5 bases). CDR1 is MDHEN, CDR2 SYDVKM, per germline. Trimming removed 8 bases from V and 0 bases from J, with 16 bases in between. The CDR3 consists of 15 residues. CDR3 loop: CASLPWGGLNTEAFF. DNA for the CDR3: TGTGCCAGCCTTCCGTGGGGGGGACTGAACACTGAAGCTTTCTTT.

This clonotype is judged medium-sized. The gene calls are TRBV19 and TRBJ2-7; tentative D call: TRBD2 (5 bases). Looked up from germline, CDR1 is LNHDA and CDR2 is SQIVND (reference sequence). The V and J ends lost 5 bases and 3 bases respectively, with 14 bases between them. The CDR3 has 14 residues. In DNA, the CDR3 is TGTGCCAGTAGTCCCGACGGGGAGAGCTACGAGCAGTACTTC. It translates to CASSPDGESYEQYF.

By its share, this clonotype is medium-sized. The CDR3 region is CASSSSSGGRREQYF. CDR3 nucleotides: TGTGCCAGCAGTTCATCCTCGGGGGGGAGACGAGAGCAGTACTTC. The V and J genes are TRBV5-4 and TRBJ2-7; 8 bases align to TRBD2. This CDR3 region has 15 residues. Germline lookup yields CDR1 SGHNT and CDR2 YYREEE (reference sequence). V trimming: 5 bases; J trimming: 7 bases; junction bases outside the gene matches: 14. The whole variable domain, remainder taken from reference TRBV5-4 and TRBJ2-7, is ETGVTQSPTHLIKTRGQQVTLRCSSQSGHNTVSWYQQALGQGPQFIFQYYREEENGRGNFPPRFSGLQFPNYSSELNVNALELDDSALYLCASSSSSGGRREQYFGPGTRLTVT.

This chain connects TRBV12-3 or TRBV12-4 to TRBJ1-1; D not resolved. CDR3 length equals 10 residues. With 10 bases removed from V and 10 bases from J, the gap between germline ends came to 13 bases. Here the CDR3 reads CAIRGRRAFF. The CDR3 DNA reads as TGTGCCATCCGAGGGAGGAGAGCTTTCTTT.

This clonotype ranks as medium-sized. This rearrangement joins TRBV27 to TRBJ1-4; D ambiguous. Germline V CDR1 and CDR2: MNHEY, SMNVEV (reference sequence). The V end was cut by 8 bases, the J end by 2 bases, with 12 bases between. The CDR3 runs to 14 residues. The CDR3 DNA reads as TGTGCCAGCGGTGGGAATCCGACTAATGAAAAACTGTTTTTT. Translating it yields CASGGNPTNEKLFF.

This chain uses TRBV7-9 with TRBJ2-7, with no clear D. V lost 3 bases and J lost 5, with 14 bases in between. Germline lookup yields CDR1 SEHNR and CDR2 FQNEAQ (reference sequence). This CDR3 contains 14 residues. The DNA for the CDR3 is TGTGCCAGCAGCTTGCCTTCTCGGCGAGACGAGCAGTACTTC. Translating gives CASSLPSRRDEQYF.

Remarks on this clonotype: Only one base separates this from a far larger clonotype, so it likely reflects a read error. The rearrangement uses TRBV6-1 and TRBJ2-1; perhaps TRBD2 as D (6 bases). CDR1 is MNHNS, CDR2 SASEGT, per germline. With 5 bases removed from V and 2 bases from J, the gap between germline ends came to 16 bases. This CDR3 contains 16 residues. The DNA for the CDR3 is TGTGCCAGCAGTTTTCGGGAGAGCCCTCCCTACAATGAGCAGTTCTTC. Translated: CASSFRESPPYNEQFF.

As to this clonotype: A much more abundant neighbour one base away suggests this may be a read error. This rearrangement joins TRBV10-3 to TRBJ2-2; a possible D gene is TRBD1 (6 bases). The CDR3 is 17 amino acids. Germline V gene lookup returns CDR1 ENHRY and CDR2 SYGVKD. Between the trimmed V and J ends, which lost 3 bases and 6 bases, there was a span of 20 bases. The CDR3 loop is CAISDAGDLGWAGELFF. The CDR3 DNA sequence: TGTGCCATCAGTGACGCAGGGGATCTTGGCTGGGCCGGGGAGCTGTTTTTT.

This clonotype appeared many times. This chain links TRBV6-5 with TRBJ2-1; a weak D match, TRBD2 (5 bases). The germline V gene has CDR1 MNHEY and CDR2 SVGAGI. The CDR3 totals 14 residues. Trimming pared 2 bases from V and 4 bases from J, leaving 9 bases between. For the CDR3, the DNA is TGTGCCAGCAGTTACAGTAGCGCATACAATGAGCAGTTCTTC. Its translation is CASSYSSAYNEQFF.

This clonotype has ten or more counts. This chain connects TRBV14 to TRBJ2-7; D is possibly TRBD1 (5 bases). V lost 1 base, J lost 6 bases, and 13 bases lay in between. CDR1 is SGHDN and CDR2 is FVKESK in the germline V gene. CDR3 length equals 14 residues. The CDR3 nucleotides read TGTGCCAGCAGCCAAGGGGGCGCAGTGGCCGAGCAGTACTTC. As protein: CASSQGGAVAEQYF.

This clonotype is medium-sized in the sample. The chain's CDR3 is CASSLSSSGRYNEQFF. The CDR3, as DNA: TGTGCCAGCAGTTTGTCGTCTAGCGGGAGGTACAATGAGCAGTTCTTC. The chain carries TRBV12-3 or TRBV12-4 and TRBJ2-1; TRBD2 matches at 11 bases. Losses at the gene ends were 3 bases for V and 4 bases for J; bases not matched to a gene: 5. The CDR3 runs to 16 residues.

In its sample, this clonotype ranks as medium-sized. J is TRBJ2-1 and V is TRBV29-1; 7 nucleotides agree with TRBD2. With V trimmed by 1 base and J by 6 bases, 6 bases remained unmatched. Germline V gives CDR1 SQVTM, CDR2 ANQGSEA. The CDR3 totals 14 residues. The CDR3 coding sequence is TGCAGCGTTGAAGTTTGGGGAGGGCCCAATGAGCAGTTCTTC. Protein: CSVEVWGGPNEQFF.

Concerning this clonotype itself: One base away lies a much larger clone, so this may be a sequencing read error. The chain recombines TRBV7-9 with TRBJ2-1, with unresolved D. CDR1 and CDR2 from the germline V gene are SEHNR and FQNEAQ (reference sequence). This CDR3 has 15 amino acids. V was shortened by 5 bases and J by 10 bases, with 21 bases between the two germline ends. The CDR3 loop reads CASSPSIHSLPEQFF. The CDR3 DNA sequence: TGTGCCAGCAGCCCTAGTATACACAGTCTCCCCGAGCAGTTCTTC.

The chain links TRBV6-6 to TRBJ2-1; D uncertain. The CDR3 totals 15 residues. Trimming pared 6 bases from V and 3 bases from J, leaving 15 bases between. CDR1 and CDR2 (germline): MNHNY, SVGAGI (reference sequence). This chain's CDR3 is CASRRYPGHYNEQFF. DNA for the CDR3: TGTGCCAGCAGAAGATACCCGGGCCACTACAATGAGCAGTTCTTC.

By share, this clonotype counts as medium-sized. The chain has TRBV13 and TRBJ1-2, with D possibly matching TRBD1 (6 bases). This CDR3 contains 14 residues. The germline V and J ends were trimmed by 8 bases and 0 bases, with 13 bases remaining between them. From germline, CDR1 is PRHDT and CDR2 FYEKMQ (reference sequence). The CDR3 DNA sequence: TGTGCCAGCCGAGAACAGGGATCTAACTATGGCTACACCTTC. Translated: CASREQGSNYGYTF.

This clonotype was detected only a few times. The gene calls are TRBV28 and TRBJ1-1; TRBD1 is a possible D gene (6 bases). Germline CDR1 reads MDHEN; CDR2 reads SYDVKM. Trimming cost V 3 bases and J 5 bases, with 16 bases left between them. The CDR3 contains 15 residues. CDR3 amino acids: CASSFRGLGRTEAFF. CDR3 DNA: TGTGCCAGCAGTTTCAGGGGCCTCGGGAGGACTGAAGCTTTCTTT.

Remarks on this clonotype: A read error may be the cause here, since a much bigger clone is one base away. The chain couples TRBV6-5 to TRBJ2-7, with a possible D match to TRBD2 (6 bases). The germline V and J ends were trimmed by 6 bases and 2 bases, with 17 bases remaining between them. CDR1 and CDR2 from the germline V gene are MNHEY and SVGAGI. The CDR3 is 15 amino acids. The CDR3 region has the DNA TGTGCCAGCAGATACCGCTCGGACTACCCCTACGAGCAGTACTTC. Encoded protein: CASRYRSDYPYEQYF.

By frequency in the sample, this clonotype is large (0.1 to 1%). The chain employs TRBV28 and TRBJ1-4, with 7 bases identical to TRBD1. CDR1 is MDHEN, CDR2 SYDVKM, per germline. V lost 6 bases and J lost 7; bases outside the gene matches: 11. The CDR3 runs 15 residues. For the CDR3, the DNA is TGTGCCAGCAGCACAACACAGGGGCTTAGTGAAAAACTGTTTTTT. Residues: CASSTTQGLSEKLFF.

In its sample, this clonotype ranks as medium-sized. The chain carries TRBV7-3 and TRBJ2-1, with D possibly TRBD2 on 7 matching bases. The ends were cut back, 7 bases at V and 4 bases at J, with 26 bases in the middle. The CDR3 has 18 amino acids. In germline, CDR1 is SGHTA, CDR2 FQGTGA. CDR3 region: CASNYGGVSRGGYNEQFF. The CDR3 nucleotides read TGTGCCAGCAATTATGGTGGCGTTTCGAGGGGGGGTTACAATGAGCAGTTCTTC.

This clonotype was seen many times. V gene TRBV11-2 combines with J gene TRBJ1-3; 8 nucleotides align to TRBD1. The CDR3 sequence is 15 residues long. V dropped 5 bases and J dropped 6; count of bases not matched to a gene: 9. Germline CDR1 and CDR2: SGHAT and FQNNGV. CDR3 in DNA: TGTGCCAGCAGCCAGAGGGACAGGATTCAAAACACCATATATTTT. Translated, it gives CASSQRDRIQNTIYF.

By share, this clonotype ranks as medium-sized. The J gene is TRBJ1-5, the V gene TRBV27; no definite D call. Germline-derived CDR1 and CDR2 are MNHEY and SMNVEV (reference sequence). V was pared by 5 bases and J by 3 bases, with 11 bases between. CDR3 length equals 14 residues. The CDR3 protein is CASSRGVLNQPQHF. Here the CDR3 DNA reads TGTGCCAGCAGTCGTGGGGTCCTCAATCAGCCCCAGCATTTT.

The table lists this clonotype with many counts. The chain is built from TRBV20-1 and TRBJ2-6, with 10 bases fitting TRBD1. The trim removed 6 bases at V and 3 bases at J, leaving 5 bases unmatched. The CDR3 has 15 residues. CDR1 and CDR2 (germline): DFQATT, SNEGSKA (reference sequence). CDR3 loop: CSAPDRGRGANVLTF. DNA for the CDR3: TGCAGTGCGCCCGACAGGGGGCGTGGGGCCAACGTCCTGACTTTC.

Worth noting for this clonotype: A far larger clone is one base from this, pointing to a likely read error. J is TRBJ2-7 and V is TRBV9, with 9 bases lining up with TRBD2. CDR1 and CDR2 from the germline V gene are SGDLS and YYNGEE. The length of the CDR3 is 14 residues. The V and J ends lost 3 bases and 7 bases, in that order; junction bases with no gene match: 8. CDR3 sequence (DNA): TGTGCCAGCAGCGATACCCTAGCGGGAAGTGAGCAGTACTTC. Protein product: CASSDTLAGSEQYF.

This clonotype is labeled as medium-sized. This sequence joins TRBV27 and TRBJ2-3, with a tentative D call TRBD2 (5 bases). V was trimmed by 6 bases and J by 2 bases, leaving 15 bases between them. CDR1 MNHEY and CDR2 SMNVEV come from the germline V gene (reference sequence). The CDR3 is 15 residues long. The CDR3 region is CASSSDFLYTDTQYF. The CDR3 DNA reads as TGTGCCAGCAGCTCGGACTTTCTATACACAGATACGCAGTATTTT.

For the CDR3, the DNA is TGCAGTGCTCGCCGTAGCGCTTCCTACGAGCAGTACTTC. Amino acids: CSARRSASYEQYF. The chain joins TRBV20-1 to TRBJ2-7; D is perhaps TRBD2 (5 bases). The V end was cut by 5 bases, the J end by 1 base, with 12 bases between. The CDR3 contains 13 residues. Germline V CDR1 and CDR2: DFQATT, SNEGSKA (reference sequence).

This clonotype rates as medium-sized. The gene calls are TRBV14 and TRBJ2-7; D is ambiguous. CDR1 and CDR2 from the germline V gene are SGHDN and FVKESK. CDR3 length: 13 residues. The V gene lost 4 bases and the J gene lost 3 bases, with 10 bases spanning the gap. CDR3 in DNA: TGTGCCAGCAGCCCCTTAATGGTCTACGAGCAGTACTTC. This codes for CASSPLMVYEQYF.

In the case of this clonotype: Likely a read error: the CDR3 ends without its conserved phenylalanine or tryptophan. The chain joins TRBV27 to TRBJ2-1, with D perhaps matching TRBD2 (6 bases). Trimming removed 6 bases from V and 4 bases from J, with 16 bases in between. This CDR3 has 15 residues. Germline CDR1 and CDR2: MNHEY and SMNVEV (reference sequence). The CDR3, as DNA: TGTGCCAGCAGACCTGGGGGGACGCAGTACAATGAGCAGTTCGTC. This gives the protein CASRPGGTQYNEQFV.

By sample share, this clonotype is medium-sized. This chain uses TRBV6-2 or TRBV6-3 with TRBJ2-1, with 11 bases matching TRBD2. This CDR3 is 14 amino acids long. Losses at the gene ends were 7 bases for V and 5 bases for J; bases not matched to a gene: 4. Germline assignment: CDR1 MNHEY and CDR2 SVGEGT. This CDR3 reads CASTSGRPHNEQFF. CDR3 coding DNA: TGTGCCAGCACTAGCGGGAGGCCACACAATGAGCAGTTCTTC.